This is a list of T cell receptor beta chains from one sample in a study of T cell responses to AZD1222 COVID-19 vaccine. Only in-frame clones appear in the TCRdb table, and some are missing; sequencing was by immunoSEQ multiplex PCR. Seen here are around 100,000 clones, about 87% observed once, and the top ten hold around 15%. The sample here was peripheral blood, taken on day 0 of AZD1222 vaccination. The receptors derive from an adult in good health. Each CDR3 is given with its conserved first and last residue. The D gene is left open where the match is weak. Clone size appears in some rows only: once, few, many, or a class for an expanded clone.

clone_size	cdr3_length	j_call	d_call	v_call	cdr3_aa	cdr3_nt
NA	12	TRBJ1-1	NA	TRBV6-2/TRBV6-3	CASSNMGRGAFF	TGTGCCAGCAGCAACATGGGCAGGGGAGCTTTCTTT
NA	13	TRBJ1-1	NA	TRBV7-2	CASSRRLNTEAFF	TGTGCCAGCAGCCGAAGACTGAACACTGAAGCTTTCTTT
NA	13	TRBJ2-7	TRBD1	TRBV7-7	CASSLYRGGEQYF	TGTGCCAGCAGCTTGTACAGGGGCGGCGAGCAGTACTTC
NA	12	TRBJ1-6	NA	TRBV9	CASILRNSPLHF	TGTGCCAGCATTCTGCGGAATTCACCCCTCCACTTT
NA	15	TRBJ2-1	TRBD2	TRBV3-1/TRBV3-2	CASSQEGAGNNEQFF	TGTGCCAGCAGCCAAGAAGGAGCGGGGAACAATGAGCAGTTCTTC
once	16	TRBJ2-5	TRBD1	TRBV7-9	CASSLQGQGYRETQYF	TGTGCCAGCAGCCTCCAAGGACAGGGGTACCGGGAGACCCAGTACTTC
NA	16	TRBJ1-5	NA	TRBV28	CASSFDQGENNQPQHF	TGTGCCAGCAGTTTCGATCAGGGTGAAAACAATCAGCCCCAGCATTTT
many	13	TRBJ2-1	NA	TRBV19	CASSIVGSNEQFF	TGTGCCAGTAGTATAGTGGGGTCCAATGAGCAGTTCTTC
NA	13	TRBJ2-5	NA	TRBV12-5	CASGRDTGAAQYF	TGTGCTAGTGGGAGGGACACCGGCGCGGCCCAGTACTTC
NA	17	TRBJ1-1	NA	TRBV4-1	CASSPTKGTEPYTEAFF	TGCGCCAGCAGCCCTACGAAGGGAACAGAACCTTACACTGAAGCTTTCTTT
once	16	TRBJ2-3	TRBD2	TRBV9	CASSARSGASTDTQYF	TGTGCCAGCAGCGCGAGAAGCGGGGCTAGCACAGATACGCAGTATTTT
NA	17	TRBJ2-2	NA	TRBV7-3	CASSSNPPGRVGGELFF	TGTGCCAGCAGCTCCAACCCTCCGGGACGCGTGGGCGGGGAGCTGTTTTTT
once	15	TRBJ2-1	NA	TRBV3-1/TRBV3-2	CASSQDAGTYNEQFF	TGTGCCAGCAGCCAAGACGCGGGGACCTACAATGAGCAGTTCTTC
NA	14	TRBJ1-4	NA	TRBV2	CASRTGPGAEKLFF	TGTGCCAGCCGGACGGGCCCAGGAGCGGAAAAACTGTTTTTT
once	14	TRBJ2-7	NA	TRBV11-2	CASSLDWGAYEQYF	TGTGCCAGCAGCTTAGATTGGGGAGCCTACGAGCAGTACTTC
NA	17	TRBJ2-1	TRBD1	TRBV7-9	CASSLASTGTGDNEQFF	TGTGCCAGCAGCTTAGCATCCACCGGGACAGGGGACAATGAGCAGTTCTTC
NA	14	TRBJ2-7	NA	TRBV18	CASSPDAASYEQYF	TGTGCCAGCTCCCCAGATGCTGCCTCCTACGAGCAGTACTTC
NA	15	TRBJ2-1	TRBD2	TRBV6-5	CASSPGTSGYNEQFF	TGTGCCAGCAGCCCCGGGACTAGCGGTTACAATGAGCAGTTCTTC
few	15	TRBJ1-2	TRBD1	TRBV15	CATSRRDSLNYGYTF	TGTGCCACCAGCAGACGGGACAGCCTTAACTATGGCTACACCTTC
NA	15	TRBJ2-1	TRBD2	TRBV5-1	CASSVGLAGVNEQFF	TGCGCCAGCAGCGTCGGACTAGCGGGAGTCAATGAGCAGTTCTTC
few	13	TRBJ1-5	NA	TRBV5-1	CASKAGEGQPQHF	TGCGCCAGCAAGGCGGGGGAGGGTCAGCCCCAGCATTTT
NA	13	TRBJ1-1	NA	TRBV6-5	CASSYTRTTEAFF	TGTGCCAGCAGTTACACCCGAACTACTGAAGCTTTCTTT
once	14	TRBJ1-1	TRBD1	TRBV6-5	CASRETGRNTEAFF	TGTGCCAGCAGAGAGACAGGGAGGAACACTGAAGCTTTCTTT
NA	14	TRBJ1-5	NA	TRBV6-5	CASSLTESNQPQHF	TGTGCCAGCAGCTTGACAGAGAGCAATCAGCCCCAGCATTTT
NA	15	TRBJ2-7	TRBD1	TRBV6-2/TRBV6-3	CASSITGALSSEQYF	TGTGCCAGCAGCATAACAGGGGCGTTGAGTAGCGAGCAGTACTTC
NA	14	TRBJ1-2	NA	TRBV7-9	CASLDRSPEGGYTF	TGTGCCAGCCTCGATAGGAGCCCCGAGGGTGGCTACACCTTC
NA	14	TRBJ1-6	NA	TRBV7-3	CASSLGGSNSPLHF	TGTGCCAGCAGCTTGGGAGGGAGTAATTCACCCCTCCACTTT
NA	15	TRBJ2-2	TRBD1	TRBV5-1	CASSLDRGDAGELFF	TGCGCCAGCAGCTTGGACAGGGGAGATGCCGGGGAGCTGTTTTTT
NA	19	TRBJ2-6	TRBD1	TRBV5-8	CASSPVPGQGSSGANVLTF	TGTGCCAGCAGCCCCGTTCCCGGACAGGGGTCCTCTGGGGCCAACGTCCTGACTTTC
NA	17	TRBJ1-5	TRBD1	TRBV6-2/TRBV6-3	CASSTGQIANSNQPQHF	TGTGCCAGCAGTACGGGACAGATCGCTAATAGCAATCAGCCCCAGCATTTT
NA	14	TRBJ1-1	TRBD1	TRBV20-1	CSASGQVLNTEAFF	TGCAGTGCTAGTGGACAGGTTTTGAACACTGAAGCTTTCTTT
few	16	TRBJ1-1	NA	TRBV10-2	CASSTIQVGEGTEAFF	TGCGCCAGCAGTACAATACAGGTGGGGGAGGGGACTGAAGCTTTCTTT
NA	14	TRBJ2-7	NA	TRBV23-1	CASTRGRSSYEQYF	TGCGCCAGCACGCGGGGTCGCTCCTCCTACGAGCAGTACTTC
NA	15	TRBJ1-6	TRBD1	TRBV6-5	CASRLDRANNSPLHF	TGTGCCAGCAGGCTCGACAGGGCCAATAATTCACCCCTCCACTTT
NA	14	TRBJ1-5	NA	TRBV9	CASSPTGYNQPQHF	TGTGCCAGCAGCCCGACAGGTTACAATCAGCCCCAGCATTTT
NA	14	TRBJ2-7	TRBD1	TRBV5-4	CASSSRDRDYEQYF	TGTGCCAGCAGCTCCCGGGACAGGGACTACGAGCAGTACTTC
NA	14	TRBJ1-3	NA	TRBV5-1	CASSLEGGGNTIYF	TGCGCCAGCAGCTTGGAAGGGGGTGGAAACACCATATATTTT
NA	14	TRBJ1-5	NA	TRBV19	CASSLLESNQPQHF	TGTGCCAGTAGTCTCTTGGAAAGCAATCAGCCCCAGCATTTT
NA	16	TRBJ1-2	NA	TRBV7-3	CASSTRDPTLNYGYTF	TGTGCCAGCAGCACCCGGGACCCTACACTTAACTATGGCTACACCTTC
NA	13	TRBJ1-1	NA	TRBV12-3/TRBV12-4	CASSLMAGTEAFF	TGTGCCAGCAGCTTGATGGCCGGCACTGAAGCTTTCTTT
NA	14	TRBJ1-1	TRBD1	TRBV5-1	CASSSYRGRTEAFF	TGCGCCAGCAGCTCATACAGGGGGCGGACTGAAGCTTTCTTT
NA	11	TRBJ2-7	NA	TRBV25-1	CASSLDYEQYF	TGTGCCAGCTCTCTCGACTACGAGCAGTACTTC
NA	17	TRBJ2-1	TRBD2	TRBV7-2	CASSLKSLVGGPVEQFF	TGTGCCAGCAGCTTAAAAAGCCTGGTGGGAGGGCCGGTTGAGCAGTTCTTC
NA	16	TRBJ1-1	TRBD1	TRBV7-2	CASSLAGTVMNTEAFF	TGTGCCAGCAGCTTAGCAGGGACAGTTATGAACACTGAAGCTTTCTTT
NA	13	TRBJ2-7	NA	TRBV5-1	CASRSGTFYEQYF	TGCGCCAGCAGATCGGGTACCTTCTACGAGCAGTACTTC
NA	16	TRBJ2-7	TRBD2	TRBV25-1	CASSETVGAGGREQYF	TGTGCCAGCAGTGAAACGGTTGGAGCGGGAGGGCGAGAGCAGTACTTC
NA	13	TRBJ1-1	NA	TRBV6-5	CASIFGQNTEAFF	TGTGCCAGCATTTTTGGGCAGAACACTGAAGCTTTCTTT
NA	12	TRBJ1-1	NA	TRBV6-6	CASSPLATEAFF	TGTGCCAGCAGCCCCCTCGCGACTGAAGCTTTCTTT
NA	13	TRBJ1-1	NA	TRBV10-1	CASSEGPNTEAFF	TGCGCCAGCAGTGAGGGACCGAACACTGAAGCTTTCTTT
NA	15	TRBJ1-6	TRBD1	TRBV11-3	CASSPRTGNNSPLHF	TGTGCCAGCAGCCCACGGACAGGGAATAATTCACCCCTCCACTTT
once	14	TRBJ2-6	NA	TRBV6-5	CASSGEAWANVLTF	TGTGCCAGCAGCGGAGAGGCTTGGGCCAACGTCCTGACTTTC